These 24 T cell receptor beta chains came from one sample sequenced in a study of blood T cells in healthy people across ages. Primers used in a second PCR of roughly 7 to 12 cycles were a sample-barcoded 5' primer and a J-beta primer mix. TCRdb re-analysed the 5' RACE reads in MiXCR, keeping a single row per CDR3 protein. Among roughly 800,000 distinct CDR3 sequences listed, nearly 60% were seen once. The specimen was blood. These receptors came from a man aged 25 to 40 in good health.

The chain recombines TRBV6-2 or TRBV6-3 with TRBJ1-1; D is unclear. CDR1 is MNHEY, CDR2 SVGEGT, per germline. The CDR3 is 14 amino acids. V lost 8 bases to trimming and J lost 7 bases, with 20 bases between them. The CDR3 loop reads CASLPSAGRVEAFF. CDR3 in DNA: TGTGCCAGCTTACCATCGGCGGGGAGGGTTGAAGCTTTCTTT.

The chain uses TRBV6-5 and TRBJ2-4, with 7 bases lining up with TRBD1. The J call is uncertain, as TRBJ2-7 better fits the DNA end. This CDR3 comprises 15 residues. Per germline, CDR1 MNHEY and CDR2 SVGAGI. The chain's CDR3 is CASSRKTGFRDEQYF. The CDR3 DNA is TGTGCCAGCAGCAGAAAGACAGGGTTTAGGGACGAGCAGTACTTC.

This sequence joins TRBV5-1 and TRBJ2-7; the D gene is possibly TRBD2 (5 bases). The CDR3 loop spans 17 amino acids. The germline CDR1 and CDR2 sequences are SGHRS and YFSETQ. V lost 5 bases and J lost 5, with 26 bases in between. The CDR3 protein is CASRQFSRTGPGNEQYF. In DNA, the CDR3 is TGCGCCAGCAGACAATTTTCCCGAACCGGACCGGGGAACGAGCAGTACTTC.

The chain uses TRBV11-2 and TRBJ2-3, with a weak D call TRBD1 (6 bases). Trimming removed 5 bases from V and 2 bases from J, with 23 bases in between. The germline CDR1 and CDR2 sequences are SGHAT and FQNNGV. This CDR3 has 18 amino acids. CDR3 bases: TGTGCCAGCAGCACACCCCTCTGGGCAGGGGAGTACACAGATACGCAGTATTTT. Translating gives CASSTPLWAGEYTDTQYF.

Only a few counts were recorded for this clonotype. The chain carries TRBV7-2 and TRBJ1-6, with no clear D. This CDR3 is 15 amino acids long. V dropped 1 base and J dropped 8 bases, with 12 bases sitting between them. Germline V CDR1 and CDR2: SGHTA, FQGNSA. The CDR3: CASSLEGNRDSPLHF. For the CDR3, the DNA is TGTGCCAGCAGCTTAGAAGGGAATCGAGATTCACCCCTCCACTTT.

The chain carries TRBV28 and TRBJ2-2; tentatively, D is TRBD1 or TRBD2 (6 bases each). V shed 5 bases and J shed 4 bases, with 17 bases lying between them. The CDR3 length is 16 residues. The germline V gene has CDR1 MDHEN and CDR2 SYDVKM. In DNA form, the CDR3 reads TGTGCCAGCAGTCTCGATGGGGGGCATAGCACCGGGGAGCTGTTTTTT. Translated, it gives CASSLDGGHSTGELFF.

The chain has TRBV12-3 or TRBV12-4 and TRBJ1-2; 7 positions agree with TRBD1. The CDR3 length is 14 residues. Trimming cost V 5 bases and J 4 bases; bases outside gene matches: 7. CDR3 loop: CASSRTGTAYGYTF. The CDR3 DNA follows: TGTGCCAGCAGTCGAACAGGGACAGCCTATGGCTACACCTTC.

The rearrangement links TRBV4-3 to TRBJ2-5; 9 nucleotides align to TRBD2. CDR1 and CDR2 (germline): LGHNA, YSLEER. V shed 0 bases, J shed 1 base, and the junction held 9 bases outside the gene matches. The CDR3 runs 18 residues. The DNA for the CDR3 is TGCGCCAGCAGCCAAGATCTGCGGAGCGGGAGGATCCAAGAGACCCAGTACTTC. Its protein product is CASSQDLRSGRIQETQYF.

The chain recombines TRBV4-1 with TRBJ2-7; D not certain. This CDR3 comprises 14 residues. CDR1 and CDR2 from the germline V gene are MGHRA and YSYEKL. Trimming shortened V by 4 bases and J by 5 bases, and 15 bases separated the two germline ends. CDR3 sequence (DNA): TGCGCCAGCAGCCGAGAGACCCGGGTCCACGAGCAGTACTTC. This gives the protein CASSRETRVHEQYF.

With regard to this clonotype: This sequence may be a read error, since a much larger clone differs from it by one base. The chain joins TRBV20-1 to TRBJ1-6, with 7 bases aligning to TRBD1. The CDR3 length is 15 residues. V gave up 4 bases and J gave up 7 bases; unmatched junction bases: 10. Germline CDR1 reads DFQATT; CDR2 reads SNEGSKA (reference sequence). Written as DNA, the CDR3 is TGCAGTGCTACTGACAAGGGGGCAGAAAATTCACCCCTCCACTTT. As protein: CSATDKGAENSPLHF.

The chain recombines TRBV7-9 with TRBJ2-1; weak D call: TRBD2 (5 bases). CDR3 length: 13 amino acids. CDR1 and CDR2 (germline): SEHNR, FQNEAQ (reference sequence). Trimming pared 1 base from V and 9 bases from J, leaving 10 bases between. The CDR3 coding sequence is TGTGCCAGCAGCTTAGAGCACAGCGGTGAGCAGTTCTTC. It yields the protein CASSLEHSGEQFF.

This clonotype was found a few times. V gene TRBV20-1 combines with J gene TRBJ2-1, with unresolved D. Between the trimmed V and J ends, which lost 6 bases and 4 bases, there was a span of 19 bases. Germline CDR1 DFQATT, CDR2 SNEGSKA (reference sequence). The length of the CDR3 is 15 residues. The CDR3 sequence: CSAGLDGISYNEQFF. CDR3 nucleotides: TGCAGTGCGGGCCTAGACGGAATATCTTACAATGAGCAGTTCTTC.

This rearrangement joins TRBV7-9 to TRBJ2-5, with D perhaps TRBD1 (6 bases). Germline V gene sequence: CDR1 SEHNR, CDR2 FQNEAQ (reference sequence). V lost 4 bases and J 3 bases, leaving 18 bases between the germline ends. CDR3 length: 16 residues. CDR3 region: CASSSPRAGTKETQYF. The CDR3, as DNA: TGTGCCAGCAGCTCACCCCGGGCAGGGACAAAAGAGACCCAGTACTTC.

This clonotype has more than one count but fewer than ten. The chain uses TRBV24-1 and TRBJ2-1, with no clear D. Germline assignment: CDR1 KGHDR and CDR2 SFDVKD. The CDR3 has 13 residues. V gave up 3 bases and J gave up 6 bases, with 8 bases separating them. The CDR3 region is CATSDRHLNEQFF. CDR3 bases: TGTGCCACCAGTGATCGTCACCTCAATGAGCAGTTCTTC.

The chain is built from TRBV9 and TRBJ2-2; 7 positions agree with TRBD2. V was clipped by 4 bases and J by 7 bases; unmatched bases: 10. This CDR3 is 15 amino acids long. CDR1 and CDR2 (germline): SGDLS, YYNGEE. The CDR3 reads CASSIRGLVGGELFF. The CDR3 DNA sequence: TGTGCCAGCAGCATTCGCGGACTAGTTGGCGGGGAGCTGTTTTTT.

This clonotype has only a few counts. V usage is TRBV10-3 and J usage is TRBJ2-6, with D unclear. There are 17 residues in the CDR3. The germline V gene has CDR1 ENHRY and CDR2 SYGVKD. V was pared by 0 bases and J by 2 bases, with 11 bases between. CDR3 coding DNA: TGTGCCATCAGTGAGTCGGACCCTCTCCCTGGGGCCAACGTCCTGACTTTC. Translation: CAISESDPLPGANVLTF.

This clonotype has just a few counts. V is TRBV9 and J is TRBJ1-2; unclear D gene. Germline CDR1 reads SGDLS; CDR2 reads YYNGEE. CDR3 length equals 14 residues. V lost 5 bases to trimming and J lost 1 base, with 12 bases between them. The CDR3 is CASRRLGVNYGYTF. CDR3 nucleotides: TGTGCCAGCAGGAGACTGGGTGTTAACTATGGCTACACCTTC.

The chain is built from TRBV5-1 and TRBJ2-1; 10 bases fit TRBD1. Trimming removed 4 bases from V and 4 bases from J; junction bases left unmatched: 5. Germline assignment: CDR1 SGHRS and CDR2 YFSETQ. This CDR3 has 15 amino acids. The CDR3 spells CASSIGQGGYNEQFF. CDR3 nucleotides: TGCGCCAGCAGCATAGGACAGGGGGGTTACAATGAGCAGTTCTTC.

Only a few counts were recorded for this clonotype. The gene calls are TRBV7-6 and TRBJ1-2; D gene uncertain. This CDR3 is 13 amino acids long. V shed 0 bases and J shed 7 bases, with 9 bases lying between them. Germline assignment: CDR1 SGHVS and CDR2 FNYEAQ. The CDR3 protein is CASSLAADRGYTF. The CDR3 DNA reads as TGTGCCAGCAGCTTAGCGGCCGATCGTGGCTACACCTTC.

In this sample, this clonotype turned up a few times. The rearrangement links TRBV28 to TRBJ2-1; 11 positions match TRBD1. Trimming took 5 bases from V and 7 from J; bases not matched to a gene: 10. The length of the CDR3 is 16 residues. Germline lookup yields CDR1 MDHEN and CDR2 SYDVKM. The CDR3 nucleotides read TGTGCCAGCAGTGCGTCCGGGACAGGGGGACCTAATGAGCAGTTCTTC. Translating gives CASSASGTGGPNEQFF.

This clonotype was recorded a few times. The rearrangement links TRBV5-4 to TRBJ2-3; TRBD2 agrees at 11 bases. This CDR3 comprises 15 residues. The V gene end was trimmed by 0 bases and the J gene end by 8 bases; junction bases not matched to a gene: 5. CDR1 and CDR2 (germline): SGHNT, YYREEE (reference sequence). The CDR3 DNA is TGTGCCAGCAGCTTGGAGGGTCTAGCGGGGGGTACGCAGTATTTT. Translating it yields CASSLEGLAGGTQYF.

The CDR3 loop is CASLGNTEAFF. The CDR3 region has the DNA TGTGCCAGCCTGGGGAACACTGAAGCTTTCTTT. The rearrangement links TRBV2 to TRBJ1-1; D uncertain. The V end lost 8 bases, the J end lost 1 base, and 5 bases lay between the germline ends. CDR3 length: 11 residues. Germline assignment: CDR1 SNHLY and CDR2 FYNNEI.

The rearrangement uses TRBV7-9 and TRBJ1-2; tentatively, D is TRBD1 (5 bases). This CDR3 contains 14 residues. Trimming stripped 5 bases from V and 8 bases from J, with 18 bases between. CDR1 SEHNR and CDR2 FQNEAQ come from the germline V gene (reference sequence). Written as DNA, the CDR3 is TGTGCCAGCAGCCGAAACGAAAGGGGAGACGGCTACACCTTC. Translated: CASSRNERGDGYTF. Together with reference TRBV7-9 and TRBJ1-2, the CDR3 gives the full variable domain: DTGVSQNPRHKITKRGQNVTFRCDPISEHNRLYWYRQTLGQGPEFLTYFQNEAQLEKSRLLSDRFSAERPKGSFSTLEIQRTEQGDSAMYLCASSRNERGDGYTFGSGTRLTVV.

This clonotype came up a few times. CDR3 sequence (DNA): TGCGCCAGCAGCTTGACCACTAGCGGGGGCTACGAGCAGTACTTC. Protein product: CASSLTTSGGYEQYF. J is TRBJ2-7 and V is TRBV5-1; 11 bases are a match to TRBD2. The CDR3 covers 15 residues. Germline trimming cut 1 base from V and 3 bases from J; bases unmatched to any gene: 3. Looked up from germline, CDR1 is SGHRS and CDR2 is YFSETQ.